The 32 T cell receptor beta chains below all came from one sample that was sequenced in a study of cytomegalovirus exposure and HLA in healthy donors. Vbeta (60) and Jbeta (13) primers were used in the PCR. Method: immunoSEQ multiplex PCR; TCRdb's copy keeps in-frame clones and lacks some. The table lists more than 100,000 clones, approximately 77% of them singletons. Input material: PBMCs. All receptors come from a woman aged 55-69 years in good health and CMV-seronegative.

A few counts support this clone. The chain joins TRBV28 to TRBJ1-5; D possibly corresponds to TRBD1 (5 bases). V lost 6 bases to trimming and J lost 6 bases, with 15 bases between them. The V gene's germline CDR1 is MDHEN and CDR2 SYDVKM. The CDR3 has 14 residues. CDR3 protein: CASRPTGGSQPQHF. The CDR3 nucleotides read TGTGCCAGCAGGCCGACGGGGGGGAGTCAGCCCCAGCATTTT.

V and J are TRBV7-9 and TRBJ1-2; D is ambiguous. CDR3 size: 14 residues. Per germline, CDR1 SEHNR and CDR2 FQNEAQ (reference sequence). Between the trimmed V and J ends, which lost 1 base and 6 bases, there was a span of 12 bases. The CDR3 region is CASSLGPGINGYTF. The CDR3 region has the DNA TGTGCCAGCAGCTTAGGGCCGGGGATCAATGGCTACACCTTC. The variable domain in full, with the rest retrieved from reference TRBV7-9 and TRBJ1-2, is DTGVSQNPRHKITKRGQNVTFRCDPISEHNRLYWYRQTLGQGPEFLTYFQNEAQLEKSRLLSDRFSAERPKGSFSTLEIQRTEQGDSAMYLCASSLGPGINGYTFGSGTRLTVV.

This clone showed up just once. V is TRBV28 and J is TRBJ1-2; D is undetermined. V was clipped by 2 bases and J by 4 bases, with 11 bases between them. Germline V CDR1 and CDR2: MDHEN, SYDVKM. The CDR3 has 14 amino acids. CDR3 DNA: TGTGCCAGCAGTTTACGAGAACCTGGCTATGGCTACACCTTC. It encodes CASSLREPGYGYTF.

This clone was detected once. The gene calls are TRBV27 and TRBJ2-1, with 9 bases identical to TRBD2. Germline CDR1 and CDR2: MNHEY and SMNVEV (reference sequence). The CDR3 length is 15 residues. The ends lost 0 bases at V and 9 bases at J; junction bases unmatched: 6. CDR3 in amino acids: CASSLSWLAGIEQFF. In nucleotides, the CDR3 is TGTGCCAGCAGTTTATCGTGGCTAGCGGGAATTGAGCAGTTCTTC.

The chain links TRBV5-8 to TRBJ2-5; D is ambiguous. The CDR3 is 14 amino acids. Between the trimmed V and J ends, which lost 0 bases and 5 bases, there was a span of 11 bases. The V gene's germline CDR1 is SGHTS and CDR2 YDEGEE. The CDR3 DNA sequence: TGTGCCAGCAGCTTGGACAGTTTGGTGGAGACCCAGTACTTC. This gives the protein CASSLDSLVETQYF.

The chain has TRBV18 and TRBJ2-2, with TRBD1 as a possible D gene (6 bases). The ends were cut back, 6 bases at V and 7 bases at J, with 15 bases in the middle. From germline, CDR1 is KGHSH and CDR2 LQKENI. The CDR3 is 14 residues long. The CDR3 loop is CASSYQTGYGELFF. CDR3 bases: TGTGCCAGCTCCTACCAGACAGGTTACGGGGAGCTGTTTTTT.

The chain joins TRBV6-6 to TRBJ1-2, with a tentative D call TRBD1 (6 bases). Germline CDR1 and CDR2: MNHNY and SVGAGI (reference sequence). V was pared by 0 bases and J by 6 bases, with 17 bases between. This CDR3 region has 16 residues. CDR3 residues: CASSYSTAPGDDGYTF. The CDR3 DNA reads TGTGCCAGCAGTTACTCGACTGCCCCAGGGGATGATGGCTACACCTTC.

CDR3: CASSKGTPETQYF. The CDR3 DNA reads TGTGCCAGCAGTAAAGGGACACCGGAGACCCAGTACTTC. This chain uses TRBV6-5 with TRBJ2-5; tentatively, D is TRBD1 (6 bases). The V end was cut by 5 bases, the J end by 5 bases, with 12 bases between. The CDR3 contains 13 residues. CDR1 MNHEY and CDR2 SVGAGI come from the germline V gene.

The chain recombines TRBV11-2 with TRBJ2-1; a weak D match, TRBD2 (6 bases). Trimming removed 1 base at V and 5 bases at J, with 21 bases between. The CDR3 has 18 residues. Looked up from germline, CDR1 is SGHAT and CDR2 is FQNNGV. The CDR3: CASSLVNLAGTLDNEQFF. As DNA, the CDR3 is TGTGCCAGCAGCTTAGTGAACTTGGCGGGGACCCTAGACAATGAGCAGTTCTTC.

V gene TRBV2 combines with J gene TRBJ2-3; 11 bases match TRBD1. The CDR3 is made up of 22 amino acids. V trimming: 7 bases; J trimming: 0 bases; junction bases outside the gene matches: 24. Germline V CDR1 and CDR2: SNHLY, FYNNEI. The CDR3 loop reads CASTAKGSGTGGPLSSTDTQYF. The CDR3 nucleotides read TGTGCCAGCACCGCTAAAGGGTCCGGGACAGGGGGGCCCCTCTCTAGCACAGATACGCAGTATTTT.

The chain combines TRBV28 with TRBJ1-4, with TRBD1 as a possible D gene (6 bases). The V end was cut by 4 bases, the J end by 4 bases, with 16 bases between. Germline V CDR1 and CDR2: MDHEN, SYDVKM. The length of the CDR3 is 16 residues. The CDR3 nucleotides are TGTGCCAGCAGTTCAGGGGCCGCTGGGATTAATGAAAAACTGTTTTTT. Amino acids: CASSSGAAGINEKLFF.

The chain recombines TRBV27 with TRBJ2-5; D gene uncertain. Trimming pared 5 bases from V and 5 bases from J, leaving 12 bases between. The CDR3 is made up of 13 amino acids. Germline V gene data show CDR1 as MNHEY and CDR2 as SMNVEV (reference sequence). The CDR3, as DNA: TGTGCCAGCAGTCGGTCGTCGATGGAGACCCAGTACTTC. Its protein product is CASSRSSMETQYF.

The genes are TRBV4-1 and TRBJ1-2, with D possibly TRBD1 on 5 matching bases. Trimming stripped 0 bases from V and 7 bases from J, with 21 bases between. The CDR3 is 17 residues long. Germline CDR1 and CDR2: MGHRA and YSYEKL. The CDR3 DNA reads TGCGCCAGCAGCCAAGATATCTCCCCGACAGTCGGCTGTGGCTACACCTTC. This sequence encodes CASSQDISPTVGCGYTF.

The CDR3, as DNA: TGTGCCAGCAGTCCGGGCAGGGGGCGTGAGCAGTACTTC. Amino acid sequence: CASSPGRGREQYF. The chain joins TRBV11-3 to TRBJ2-7, with 8 bases identical to TRBD1. The CDR3 is made up of 13 amino acids. Looked up from germline, CDR1 is SGHNT and CDR2 is YENEEA. V shed 6 bases and J 7 bases; nucleotides not matched to a gene: 8.

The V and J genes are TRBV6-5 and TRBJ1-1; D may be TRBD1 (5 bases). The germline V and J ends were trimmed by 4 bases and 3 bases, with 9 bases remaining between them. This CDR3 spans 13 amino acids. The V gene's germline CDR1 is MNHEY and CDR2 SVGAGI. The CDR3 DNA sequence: TGTGCCAGCAGTTCGTGGGGCCACACTGAAGCTTTCTTT. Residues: CASSSWGHTEAFF.

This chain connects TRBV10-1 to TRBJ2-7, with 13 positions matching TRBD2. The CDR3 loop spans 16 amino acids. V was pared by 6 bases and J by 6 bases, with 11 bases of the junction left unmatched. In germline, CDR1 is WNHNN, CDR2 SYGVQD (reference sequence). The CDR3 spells CASSLGTSGNKAEQYF. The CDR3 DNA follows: TGCGCCAGCAGCCTCGGGACTAGCGGGAACAAGGCCGAGCAGTACTTC.

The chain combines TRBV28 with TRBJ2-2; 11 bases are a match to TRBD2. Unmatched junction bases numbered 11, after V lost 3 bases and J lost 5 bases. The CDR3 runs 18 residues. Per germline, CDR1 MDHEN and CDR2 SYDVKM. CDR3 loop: CASSFWDLAGGDTGELFF. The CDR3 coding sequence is TGTGCCAGCAGTTTTTGGGACCTAGCGGGAGGAGATACCGGGGAGCTGTTTTTT.

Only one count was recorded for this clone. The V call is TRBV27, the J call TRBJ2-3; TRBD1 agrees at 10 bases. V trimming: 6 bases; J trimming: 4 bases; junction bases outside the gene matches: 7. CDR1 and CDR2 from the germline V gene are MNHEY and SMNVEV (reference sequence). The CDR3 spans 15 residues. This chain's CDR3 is CASRVTGQGPDTQYF. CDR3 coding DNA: TGTGCCAGCAGGGTGACGGGACAGGGGCCAGATACGCAGTATTTT.

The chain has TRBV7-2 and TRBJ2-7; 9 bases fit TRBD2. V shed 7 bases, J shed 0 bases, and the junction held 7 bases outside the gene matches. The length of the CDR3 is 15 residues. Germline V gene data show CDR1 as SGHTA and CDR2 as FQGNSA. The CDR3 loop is CASTVQTSGSYEQYF. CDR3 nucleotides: TGTGCCAGCACCGTGCAGACTAGCGGCTCCTACGAGCAGTACTTC.

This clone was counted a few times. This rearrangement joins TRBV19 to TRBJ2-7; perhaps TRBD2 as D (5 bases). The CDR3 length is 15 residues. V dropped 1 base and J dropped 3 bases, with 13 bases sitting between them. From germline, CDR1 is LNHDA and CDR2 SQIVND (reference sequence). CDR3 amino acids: CASSIGLSGIYEQYF. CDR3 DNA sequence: TGTGCCAGTAGTATAGGACTAAGCGGTATCTACGAGCAGTACTTC.

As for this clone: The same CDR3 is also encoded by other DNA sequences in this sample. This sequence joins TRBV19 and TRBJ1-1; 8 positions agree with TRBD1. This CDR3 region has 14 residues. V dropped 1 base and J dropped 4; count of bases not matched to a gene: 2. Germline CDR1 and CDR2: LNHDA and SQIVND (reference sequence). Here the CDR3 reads CASSIGQGSTEAFF. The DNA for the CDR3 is TGTGCCAGTAGTATAGGACAGGGGAGCACTGAAGCTTTCTTT.

The CDR3 DNA reads TGCGCCAGCAGCTTGGACGGGAGAGACATTCAGTACTTC. This encodes CASSLDGRDIQYF. V is TRBV5-1 and J is TRBJ2-4, with a tentative D call TRBD2 (6 bases). Per germline, CDR1 SGHRS and CDR2 YFSETQ. The CDR3 contains 13 residues. The V gene lost 0 bases and the J gene lost 8 bases, with 9 bases spanning the gap.

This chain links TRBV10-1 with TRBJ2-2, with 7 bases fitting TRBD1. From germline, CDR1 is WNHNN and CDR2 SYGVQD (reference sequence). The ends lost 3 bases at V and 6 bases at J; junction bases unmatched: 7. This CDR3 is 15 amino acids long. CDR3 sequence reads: CASSDPSGGPGELFF. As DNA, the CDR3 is TGCGCCAGCAGTGATCCCTCAGGGGGTCCCGGGGAGCTGTTTTTT.

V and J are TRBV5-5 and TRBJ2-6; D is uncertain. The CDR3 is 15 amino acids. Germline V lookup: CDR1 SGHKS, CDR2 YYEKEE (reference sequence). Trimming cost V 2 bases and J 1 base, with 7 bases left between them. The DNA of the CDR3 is TGTGCCAGCAGCTTTACAGATTCTGGGGCCAACGTCCTGACTTTC. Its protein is CASSFTDSGANVLTF.

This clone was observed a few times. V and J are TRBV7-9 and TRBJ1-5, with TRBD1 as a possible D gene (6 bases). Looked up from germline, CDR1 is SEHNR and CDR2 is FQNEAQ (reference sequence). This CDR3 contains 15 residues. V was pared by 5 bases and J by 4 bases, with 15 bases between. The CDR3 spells CASSPPGQRNQPQHF. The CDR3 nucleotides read TGTGCCAGCAGCCCACCGGGACAAAGGAATCAGCCCCAGCATTTT.

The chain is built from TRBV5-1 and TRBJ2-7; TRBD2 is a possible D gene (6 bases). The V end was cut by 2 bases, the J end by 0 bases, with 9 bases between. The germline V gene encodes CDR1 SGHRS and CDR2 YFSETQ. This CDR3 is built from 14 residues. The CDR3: CASSFGGDSYEQYF. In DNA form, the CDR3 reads TGCGCCAGCAGCTTTGGCGGGGACTCCTACGAGCAGTACTTC.

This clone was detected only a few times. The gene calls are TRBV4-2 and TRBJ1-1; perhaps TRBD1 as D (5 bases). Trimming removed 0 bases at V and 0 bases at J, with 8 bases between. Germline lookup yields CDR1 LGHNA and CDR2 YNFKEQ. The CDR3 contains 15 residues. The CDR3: CASSQEDSLNTEAFF. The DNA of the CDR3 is TGTGCCAGCAGCCAAGAAGACAGCCTGAACACTGAAGCTTTCTTT.

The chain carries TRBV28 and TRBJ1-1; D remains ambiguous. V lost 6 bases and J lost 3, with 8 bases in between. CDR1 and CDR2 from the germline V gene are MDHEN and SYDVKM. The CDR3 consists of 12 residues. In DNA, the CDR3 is TGTGCCAGCAGCCGTCCCCACACTGAAGCTTTCTTT. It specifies CASSRPHTEAFF.

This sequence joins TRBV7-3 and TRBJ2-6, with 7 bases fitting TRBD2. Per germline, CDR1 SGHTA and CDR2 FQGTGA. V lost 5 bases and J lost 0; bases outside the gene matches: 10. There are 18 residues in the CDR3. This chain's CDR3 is CASSPTSPSHSGANVLTF. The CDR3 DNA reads TGTGCCAGCAGCCCGACTAGCCCTTCTCACTCTGGGGCCAACGTCCTGACTTTC. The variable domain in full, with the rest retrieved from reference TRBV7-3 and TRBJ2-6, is GAGVSQTPSNKVTEKGKYVELRCDPISGHTALYWYRQSLGQGPEFLIYFQGTGAADDSGLPNDRFFAVRPEGSVSTLKIQRTERGDSAVYLCASSPTSPSHSGANVLTFGAGSRLTVL.

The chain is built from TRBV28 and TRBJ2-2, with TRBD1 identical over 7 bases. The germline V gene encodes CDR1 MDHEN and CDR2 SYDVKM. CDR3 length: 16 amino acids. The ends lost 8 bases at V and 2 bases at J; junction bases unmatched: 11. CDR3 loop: CASGIAGTANTGELFF. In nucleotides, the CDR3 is TGTGCCAGCGGTATTGCCGGGACAGCTAACACCGGGGAGCTGTTTTTT.

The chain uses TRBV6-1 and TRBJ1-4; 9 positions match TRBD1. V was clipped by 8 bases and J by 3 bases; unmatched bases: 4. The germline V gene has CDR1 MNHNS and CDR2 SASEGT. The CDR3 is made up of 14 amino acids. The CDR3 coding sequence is TGTGCCAGCGACAGGGGGGCGGCTAATGAAAAACTGTTTTTT. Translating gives CASDRGAANEKLFF.

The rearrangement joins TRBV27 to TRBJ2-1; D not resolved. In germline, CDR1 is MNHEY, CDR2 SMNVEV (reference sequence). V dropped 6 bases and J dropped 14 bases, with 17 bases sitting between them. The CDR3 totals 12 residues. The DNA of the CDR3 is TGTGCCAGCAGCACCTTGGGCCCTCGAAAGTTCTTC. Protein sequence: CASSTLGPRKFF.